These 15 T cell receptor beta chains were all obtained from the same sample, sequenced in a study of shared clonotypes between healthy human individuals. The method was immunoSEQ multiplex PCR; TCRdb's version includes in-frame clones alone and lacks a portion of them. Among 950,000 to 1,300,000 clones listed, about 76% were seen once. Sequences were obtained from memory CD4+ T cells sorted from blood. Indicated subset: CD45RA-negative fraction. These TCRs come from a man in his late teens or twenties in good health.

The V gene is TRBV7-2, the J gene TRBJ2-2; unclear D gene. Germline lookup yields CDR1 SGHTA and CDR2 FQGNSA. V was clipped by 5 bases and J by 6 bases, with 16 bases between them. This CDR3 has 15 amino acids. CDR3 DNA sequence: TGTGCCAGCAGCGTTCTCGAAAGGCTCCCCGGGGAGCTGTTTTTT. Protein sequence: CASSVLERLPGELFF.

V is TRBV2 and J is TRBJ2-3, with D possibly matching TRBD2 (5 bases). The CDR3 is 15 residues long. V was clipped by 3 bases and J by 5 bases, with 15 bases between them. Germline values: CDR1 SNHLY, CDR2 FYNNEI. The CDR3: CASSDLASRQDTQYF. The CDR3 coding sequence is TGTGCCAGCAGTGATTTGGCTAGCCGCCAAGATACGCAGTATTTT. The full variable domain, its missing parts supplied by reference TRBV2 and TRBJ2-3, is EPEVTQTPSHQVTQMGQEVILRCVPISNHLYFYWYRQILGQKVEFLVSFYNNEISEKSEIFDDQFSVERPDGSNFTLKIRSTKLEDSAMYFCASSDLASRQDTQYFGPGTRLTVL.

This chain uses TRBV5-1 with TRBJ2-1, with D uncertain. In germline, CDR1 is SGHRS, CDR2 YFSETQ. V lost 1 base and J 4 bases, leaving 15 bases between the germline ends. The CDR3 covers 16 residues. The DNA for the CDR3 is TGCGCCAGCAGCTTGCGGGCTAGGTCTCGATACAATGAGCAGTTCTTC. Its translation: CASSLRARSRYNEQFF.

This chain joins TRBV21-1 and TRBJ2-7; the table's D gene call, TRBD1, was not cross checked with the DNA. TRBV21-1 constitutes a pseudogene. The CDR3 has 15 amino acids. The CDR3 loop is CASSGHRDRGYEQYF. CDR3 coding DNA: TGTGCCAGCAGCGGACACCGGGACAGGGGGTACGAGCAGTACTTC.

V usage is TRBV7-2 and J usage is TRBJ2-2, with a possible D match to TRBD1 (6 bases). This CDR3 comprises 12 residues. V lost 3 bases and J 10 bases, leaving 9 bases between the germline ends. CDR1 is SGHTA and CDR2 is FQGNSA in the germline V gene. CDR3 nucleotide sequence: TGTGCCAGCAGCTTCAGGGGAGAGGAGCTGTTTTTT. Translation: CASSFRGEELFF.

The J gene is TRBJ1-3, the V gene TRBV5-1; D is unclear. The CDR3 covers 15 residues. Trimming took 3 bases from V and 0 from J, leaving 10 bases between them. From germline, CDR1 is SGHRS and CDR2 YFSETQ. As DNA, the CDR3 is TGCGCCAGCAGCTCCGCACTAGCCTCTGGAAACACCATATATTTT. Amino acid sequence: CASSSALASGNTIYF.

The CDR3: CASSYQRGSYEQYF. CDR3 DNA: TGTGCCAGCAGTTACCAGCGGGGCTCCTACGAGCAGTACTTC. The V and J genes are TRBV6-5 and TRBJ2-7; 7 bases are shared with TRBD2. J gave up 0 bases and V 2 bases, and 1 base lay outside the gene matches. Germline V CDR1 and CDR2: MNHEY, SVGAGI. The CDR3 is 14 residues long.

In the case of this clone: The same CDR3 is also encoded by other DNA sequences in this sample. The chain uses TRBV29-1 and TRBJ2-7; a weak D match, TRBD1 (6 bases). The CDR3 is made up of 12 amino acids. The V end lost 3 bases, the J end lost 0 bases, and 6 bases lay between the germline ends. Per germline, CDR1 SQVTM and CDR2 ANQGSEA. CDR3 sequence (DNA): TGCAGCGTTGAGGGGGCCTCCTACGAGCAGTACTTC. It yields the protein CSVEGASYEQYF.

Only a few counts were recorded for this clone. Within the sample, other DNA sequences also encode this same CDR3. This rearrangement joins TRBV7-9 to TRBJ1-5, with D maybe TRBD1 (5 bases). Germline V gene lookup returns CDR1 SEHNR and CDR2 FQNEAQ (reference sequence). The CDR3 is 13 residues long. V lost 1 base and J lost 4, with 5 bases in between. DNA of the CDR3: TGTGCCAGCAGCTTAGGACAGAATCAGCCCCAGCATTTT. It translates to CASSLGQNQPQHF.

In this sample, this clone turned up once. The rearrangement uses TRBV10-3 and TRBJ1-6; TRBD1 matches at 11 bases. The CDR3 loop spans 14 amino acids. Per germline, CDR1 ENHRY and CDR2 SYGVKD. V shed 6 bases and J 9 bases; nucleotides not matched to a gene: 4. CDR3 sequence: CAISGDRGVSPLHF. The CDR3 coding sequence is TGTGCCATCAGCGGGGACAGGGGGGTTTCACCCCTCCACTTT.

As for this clone: This clone may be a read error of a much larger clone one base away. The rearrangement joins TRBV7-9 to TRBJ1-1, with a possible D match to TRBD1 (5 bases). Per germline, CDR1 SEHNR and CDR2 FQNEAQ (reference sequence). The CDR3 extends over 13 amino acids. Trimming took off 3 bases at V and 6 bases at J, with 11 bases between the two ends. The CDR3 DNA sequence: TGTGCCAGCAGCTTTCTACAGGAGGCTGAAGCTTTCTTT. It translates to CASSFLQEAEAFF.

This clone was detected many times. This chain joins TRBV9 and TRBJ2-7; D may be TRBD1 (6 bases). Germline CDR1 reads SGDLS; CDR2 reads YYNGEE. The length of the CDR3 is 15 residues. V gave up 3 bases and J gave up 7 bases, with 20 bases separating them. This CDR3 reads CASSAQQGSLGEQYF. The CDR3 DNA reads TGTGCCAGCAGCGCCCAACAGGGCTCCCTGGGGGAGCAGTACTTC.

This clone came up a few times. The V and J genes are TRBV11-2 and TRBJ2-1, with unresolved D. The CDR3 runs 13 residues. V lost 3 bases, J lost 7 bases, and 10 bases lay in between. Germline CDR1 is SGHAT and CDR2 is FQNNGV. Written as DNA, the CDR3 is TGTGCCAGCAGCTTCCCTGGGGTTAATGAGCAGTTCTTC. Translation: CASSFPGVNEQFF.

The chain employs TRBV7-9 and TRBJ1-5, with 7 bases aligning to TRBD1. The CDR3 length is 14 residues. Germline assignment: CDR1 SEHNR and CDR2 FQNEAQ (reference sequence). The junction had 4 bases not matched to a gene; V was cut back by 3 bases and J by 5 bases. CDR3 region: CASSFDREHQPQHF. Here the CDR3 DNA reads TGTGCCAGCAGCTTTGACAGGGAACATCAGCCCCAGCATTTT.

The gene calls are TRBV2 and TRBJ2-1; maybe TRBD2 (5 bases). Trimming took off 6 bases at V and 1 base at J, with 10 bases between the two ends. Germline lookup yields CDR1 SNHLY and CDR2 FYNNEI. The CDR3 is 14 amino acids. CDR3 in amino acids: CASRERSSYNEQFF. For the CDR3, the DNA is TGTGCCAGCAGAGAGCGGAGTTCCTACAATGAGCAGTTCTTC.